Described below is a single TCR beta chain sequence and its context. What it recognizes is unknown. The data were obtained in a study of T-cell reconstitution after alpha-beta-depleted transplantation in children. Study-level points and caveats: Surviving recipient T cells and thymic progenitors accounted for the high day-60 TCRbeta diversity observed in some patients.

The authors prepared the TCRbeta library with unique molecular identifiers. Each CDR3 protein is one row after TCRdb ran MiXCR on the PCR reads. The sample has approximately 230,000 distinct CDR3 sequences; around 25% are singletons. The ends lost 6 bases at V and 2 bases at J; junction bases unmatched: 5. CDR3 length equals 14 residues. Germline V CDR1 and CDR2: SNHLY, FYNNEI. The sequencing used PBMCs, mostly from graft donor cells, collected 360 days after TCRalphabeta/CD19-depleted stem cell transplant. The TCR originated in a female patient between 2 and 15 years old who had a stem cell transplant for congenital amegakaryocytic thrombocytopenia, so the T cells may come from the graft donor. This chain joins TRBV2 and TRBJ1-1; 8 bases align to TRBD1. Here the CDR3 DNA reads TGTGCCAGCAGAGAGGGACAGGCTAACACTGAAGCTTTCTTT. Translated: CASREGQANTEAFF.